This T cell receptor beta chain was profiled in a study of blood T cell repertoires in COVID-19. Only in-frame clones appear in the TCRdb table, and some are missing; sequencing was by immunoSEQ multiplex PCR. Altogether 160,000 or so clones are present, roughly 84% being singletons, with the ten largest covering nearly 8%. Sequenced sample: PBMCs or T cells enriched from blood (not recorded which). The receptor was isolated from a woman aged 50 to 60 who had recovered from COVID-19.

CDR3 in amino acids: CATLPGQGIGNTIYF. As DNA, the CDR3 is TGTGCCACCCTACCGGGACAGGGCATTGGAAACACCATATATTTT. The chain recombines TRBV6-5 with TRBJ1-3, with TRBD1 identical over 9 bases. The CDR3 spans 15 residues. CDR1 and CDR2 (germline): MNHEY, SVGAGI. Losses at the gene ends were 10 bases for V and 3 bases for J; bases not matched to a gene: 10.